This T cell receptor beta chain was observed in a study of blood T cell repertoires in COVID-19. Clones were read by immunoSEQ multiplex PCR, and TCRdb kept only the in-frame ones, dropping some. This sample has under 200,000 clones; 85% to 90% occur once, and the top ten carry roughly 7.3%. This clone was seen only a few times. V lost 2 bases and J lost 6; bases outside the gene matches: 4. The CDR3 has 15 amino acids. Germline V gene lookup returns CDR1 SGHRS and CDR2 YFSETQ. This TCR was sampled from a woman over 75 in a cohort sampled during active or convalescent COVID-19. Sequencing input: peripheral blood. V usage is TRBV5-1 and J usage is TRBJ2-1; 11 positions agree with TRBD1. The CDR3 DNA follows: TGCGCCAGCAGCTTTGTGGACAGGGGGCCCAATGAGCAGTTCTTC. Its protein product is CASSFVDRGPNEQFF.